This passage covers 30 T cell receptor beta chains from one sample sequenced in a study of cytomegalovirus exposure and HLA in healthy donors. The PCR made use of 60 Vbeta and 13 Jbeta primers. Repertoires were generated with immunoSEQ multiplex PCR, while TCRdb's copy carries only in-frame clones and drops some. In the table there are 140,000 or so clones, 75% to 90% of which are singletons. Sequenced sample: PBMCs. Every receptor here comes from a female donor in good health and CMV-seronegative.

The chain recombines TRBV7-6 with TRBJ1-5, with D possibly matching TRBD1 (5 bases). The V and J ends lost 1 base and 0 bases respectively, with 16 bases between them. This CDR3 has 18 residues. Germline-derived CDR1 and CDR2 are SGHVS and FNYEAQ. In DNA, the CDR3 is TGTGCCAGCAGCTTAGGCCCTGGCGGGGGAGATAGCAATCAGCCCCAGCATTTT. Protein product: CASSLGPGGGDSNQPQHF.

The chain is built from TRBV11-2 and TRBJ2-7, with no clear D. Looked up from germline, CDR1 is SGHAT and CDR2 is FQNNGV. This CDR3 spans 13 amino acids. The V and J ends lost 3 bases and 4 bases respectively, with 10 bases between them. CDR3 in amino acids: CASSFSAAYEQYF. The CDR3 DNA follows: TGTGCCAGCAGCTTCTCGGCGGCTTACGAGCAGTACTTC. Full variable domain (outside the CDR3, taken from reference TRBV11-2 and TRBJ2-7): EAGVAQSPRYKIIEKRQSVAFWCNPISGHATLYWYQQILGQGPKLLIQFQNNGVVDDSQLPKDRFSAERLKGVDSTLKIQPAKLEDSAVYLCASSFSAAYEQYFGPGTRLTVT.

The gene calls are TRBV28 and TRBJ2-7, with D tentatively TRBD2 (6 bases). The germline V gene has CDR1 MDHEN and CDR2 SYDVKM. The CDR3 length is 15 residues. Trimming removed 5 bases at V and 2 bases at J, with 16 bases between. Written as DNA, the CDR3 is TGTGCCAGCAGTCTCATTACTAGCCCCGCCTACGAGCAGTACTTC. Protein: CASSLITSPAYEQYF.

V is TRBV5-1 and J is TRBJ2-3; no definite D call. Deletions cut 1 base from V and 4 bases from J, with 7 bases between. Germline loops: CDR1 SGHRS, CDR2 YFSETQ. CDR3 size: 13 residues. CDR3 sequence reads: CASSLLGADTQYF. As DNA, the CDR3 is TGCGCCAGCAGCTTGTTGGGCGCAGATACGCAGTATTTT.

The V gene is TRBV6-5, the J gene TRBJ2-7; a weak D match, TRBD1 (5 bases). V lost 2 bases, J lost 5 bases, and 10 bases lay in between. The CDR3 is 13 residues long. Germline loops: CDR1 MNHEY, CDR2 SVGAGI. CDR3 DNA: TGTGCCAGCAGTTACCCAGGGTTCGACGAGCAGTACTTC. This translates into CASSYPGFDEQYF.

The V and J genes are TRBV7-2 and TRBJ2-5; D perhaps matches TRBD2 (5 bases). CDR3 length equals 14 residues. Germline CDR1 is SGHTA and CDR2 is FQGNSA. Trimming pared 3 bases from V and 8 bases from J, leaving 16 bases between. The CDR3 loop is CASSLGGAGETQYF. As DNA, the CDR3 is TGTGCCAGCAGCTTGGGTGGAGCCGGGGAAACCCAGTACTTC.

The chain uses TRBV19 and TRBJ2-6, with 8 positions matching TRBD1. With 6 bases clipped from V and 2 bases from J, the junction kept 6 bases outside the gene matches. The CDR3 consists of 16 residues. Germline V gives CDR1 LNHDA, CDR2 SQIVND (reference sequence). The CDR3 loop reads CASSPDRDPGANVLTF. As DNA, the CDR3 is TGTGCCAGTAGCCCGGACAGGGACCCTGGGGCCAACGTCCTGACTTTC.

This clone was recorded once. The CDR3 spells CASSYSGSADTQYF. CDR3 nucleotides: TGTGCCAGCAGTTACTCGGGCTCTGCAGATACGCAGTATTTT. The gene calls are TRBV6-5 and TRBJ2-3; D is undetermined. CDR3 length: 14 residues. Trimming pared 0 bases from V and 4 bases from J, leaving 8 bases between. Looked up from germline, CDR1 is MNHEY and CDR2 is SVGAGI.

This clone was picked up one time. V usage is TRBV28 and J usage is TRBJ2-2; possible D gene TRBD1, 6 bases. The V end was cut by 6 bases, the J end by 4 bases, with 12 bases between. This CDR3 spans 14 amino acids. Per the germline V gene, CDR1 is MDHEN and CDR2 is SYDVKM. This CDR3 reads CASRPGHSTGELFF. The DNA for the CDR3 is TGTGCCAGCAGACCGGGACATTCCACCGGGGAGCTGTTTTTT.

Only one count was recorded for this clone. The rearrangement links TRBV7-2 to TRBJ1-4, with D tentatively TRBD1 (6 bases). The CDR3 sequence is 15 residues long. Trimming removed 5 bases at V and 4 bases at J, with 14 bases between. The germline V gene has CDR1 SGHTA and CDR2 FQGNSA. The chain's CDR3 is CASSPGQYFNEKLFF. The CDR3 region has the DNA TGTGCCAGCAGCCCCGGACAGTATTTTAATGAAAAACTGTTTTTT.

This clone was observed a few times. The V call is TRBV28, the J call TRBJ1-4, with 9 bases aligning to TRBD1. The CDR3 is 20 residues long. Trimming cost V 2 bases and J 3 bases; bases outside gene matches: 16. Germline CDR1 and CDR2: MDHEN and SYDVKM. The CDR3 spells CASSLGDRDRGRAANEKLFF. The CDR3 nucleotides read TGTGCCAGCAGTTTAGGGGACAGGGATAGAGGGAGGGCAGCTAATGAAAAACTGTTTTTT.

The chain uses TRBV6-5 and TRBJ2-2, with a weak D call TRBD2 (5 bases). This CDR3 region has 16 residues. Germline CDR1 reads MNHEY; CDR2 reads SVGAGI. Trimming cost V 0 bases and J 5 bases, with 13 bases left between them. This CDR3 reads CASSYSLGVGTGELFF. The DNA for the CDR3 is TGTGCCAGCAGTTACTCACTGGGAGTAGGGACCGGGGAGCTGTTTTTT.

Only a few counts were recorded for this clone. J is TRBJ2-1 and V is TRBV27, with 10 bases that match TRBD2. Trimming took 5 bases from V and 7 from J; bases not matched to a gene: 11. Germline V lookup: CDR1 MNHEY, CDR2 SMNVEV (reference sequence). The CDR3 is made up of 16 amino acids. The CDR3 reads CASSTQAGGRENEQFF. The DNA for the CDR3 is TGTGCCAGCAGTACCCAAGCGGGAGGGAGGGAAAATGAGCAGTTCTTC.

The table lists this clone with a count of one. The rearrangement uses TRBV30 and TRBJ2-3, with 7 bases matching TRBD2. Germline V lookup: CDR1 GTSNPN, CDR2 SVGIG (reference sequence). The length of the CDR3 is 16 residues. V was pared by 2 bases and J by 5 bases, with 13 bases of the junction left unmatched. CDR3 bases: TGTGCCTGGAGTAGCGGGAAGATACTAGGAGGAGATACGCAGTATTTT. This translates into CAWSSGKILGGDTQYF.

This chain joins TRBV7-9 and TRBJ2-1; 12 nucleotides line up with TRBD2. The CDR3 runs to 18 residues. Germline lookup yields CDR1 SEHNR and CDR2 FQNEAQ (reference sequence). J lost 0 bases, V lost 0 bases, and 3 bases had no gene match. The CDR3 protein is CASSLAGTSGRSYNEQFF. CDR3 nucleotides: TGTGCCAGCAGCTTAGCCGGGACTAGCGGGCGCTCCTACAATGAGCAGTTCTTC.

This clone came up once. The chain links TRBV29-1 to TRBJ2-5, with 9 bases that match TRBD2. The germline V gene has CDR1 SQVTM and CDR2 ANQGSEA. The CDR3 loop spans 15 amino acids. V trimming: 3 bases; J trimming: 5 bases; junction bases outside the gene matches: 10. Here the CDR3 reads CSVDSSSGKWETQYF. DNA of the CDR3: TGCAGCGTTGACTCGTCTAGCGGGAAGTGGGAGACCCAGTACTTC.

The chain has TRBV23-1 and TRBJ2-7; 10 positions match TRBD1. TRBV23-1 is an open reading frame, and its role is uncertain. CDR3 length equals 15 residues. V shed 3 bases and J 0 bases; nucleotides not matched to a gene: 2. The CDR3 reads CASSQGQGFSYEQYF. The CDR3 region has the DNA TGCGCCAGCAGTCAGGGACAGGGGTTCTCCTACGAGCAGTACTTC.

This clone has a single count. The chain joins TRBV25-1 to TRBJ1-2; 7 nucleotides match TRBD1. Germline V gene data show CDR1 as MGHDK and CDR2 as SYGVNS. Losses at the gene ends were 3 bases for V and 7 bases for J; bases not matched to a gene: 8. The CDR3 covers 14 residues. The CDR3 spells CASSELGQKSGYTF. The CDR3, as DNA: TGTGCCAGCAGTGAGTTGGGACAGAAGAGTGGCTACACCTTC.

J is TRBJ2-7 and V is TRBV6-1; 9 nucleotides match TRBD2. The germline CDR1 and CDR2 sequences are MNHNS and SASEGT. V trimming: 6 bases; J trimming: 7 bases; junction bases outside the gene matches: 7. The CDR3 is made up of 13 amino acids. CDR3 DNA: TGTGCCAGCAGGTATAGCGGGAGCTTAGAGCAGTACTTC. It specifies CASRYSGSLEQYF.

This clone appeared once. The chain combines TRBV7-9 with TRBJ2-1, with 10 bases that match TRBD2. The ends lost 5 bases at V and 7 bases at J; junction bases unmatched: 8. Germline V gives CDR1 SEHNR, CDR2 FQNEAQ (reference sequence). This CDR3 has 15 residues. The CDR3 DNA is TGTGCCAGCAGCAAAGGAACTAGCGGGATTAATGAGCAGTTCTTC. It encodes CASSKGTSGINEQFF.

The J gene is TRBJ2-3, the V gene TRBV6-4; 9 nucleotides match TRBD1. This CDR3 comprises 15 residues. The junction had 6 bases not matched to a gene; V was cut back by 4 bases and J by 4 bases. Germline loops: CDR1 MRHNA, CDR2 SNTAGT. CDR3 loop: CASSATGGSADTQYF. The CDR3 DNA follows: TGTGCCAGCAGTGCCACAGGGGGCAGTGCAGATACGCAGTATTTT.

This chain uses TRBV27 with TRBJ2-7, with TRBD1 as a possible D gene (6 bases). CDR1 MNHEY and CDR2 SMNVEV come from the germline V gene (reference sequence). The CDR3 spans 12 residues. V gave up 4 bases and J gave up 5 bases, with 9 bases separating them. In DNA form, the CDR3 reads TGTGCCAGCAGTTCGACAGGAAACGAGCAGTACTTC. Translation gives CASSSTGNEQYF.

The chain couples TRBV9 to TRBJ1-5; D call uncertain. V was trimmed by 0 bases and J by 5 bases, leaving 12 bases between them. The CDR3 is 15 residues long. Germline-derived CDR1 and CDR2 are SGDLS and YYNGEE. The CDR3 loop is CASSVGGEVYQPQHF. CDR3 DNA: TGTGCCAGCAGCGTAGGTGGAGAGGTCTATCAGCCCCAGCATTTT.

The V gene is TRBV30, the J gene TRBJ1-1; D unclear. The germline V gene has CDR1 GTSNPN and CDR2 SVGIG (reference sequence). Trimming removed 4 bases at V and 5 bases at J, with 11 bases between. The CDR3 spans 12 residues. CDR3 sequence: CAWIPGRTEAFF. In DNA form, the CDR3 reads TGTGCCTGGATTCCGGGAAGGACTGAAGCTTTCTTT. The full variable domain, rest sourced from reference TRBV30 and TRBJ1-1, is SQTIHQWPATLVQPVGSPLSLECTVEGTSNPNLYWYRQAAGRGLQLLFYSVGIGQISSEVPQNLSASRPQDRQFILSSKKLLLSDSGFYLCAWIPGRTEAFFGQGTRLTVV.

The chain couples TRBV5-1 to TRBJ2-1, with TRBD2 matching 13 bases. The J segment lost 0 bases and the V segment lost 2 bases, leaving 11 bases of the junction unmatched. Germline CDR1 is SGHRS and CDR2 is YFSETQ. The CDR3 is made up of 20 amino acids. CDR3 sequence reads: CASSFPGLAGEQTSYNEQFF. The CDR3 DNA reads as TGCGCCAGCAGCTTCCCCGGACTAGCGGGAGAACAGACCTCCTACAATGAGCAGTTCTTC.

This clone was seen more than once but under ten times. The gene calls are TRBV11-3 and TRBJ2-7; 8 nucleotides line up with TRBD1. Germline V gives CDR1 SGHNT, CDR2 YENEEA. The V segment lost 5 bases and the J segment 6 bases; nucleotides outside the gene matches: 6. This CDR3 is built from 13 residues. The DNA of the CDR3 is TGTGCCAGCAGCCAGGGGGCGATGAGCGAGCAGTACTTC. This codes for CASSQGAMSEQYF.

V gene TRBV6-5 combines with J gene TRBJ2-7; 8 positions agree with TRBD2. The trim removed 2 bases at V and 5 bases at J, leaving 5 bases unmatched. Germline V gene lookup returns CDR1 MNHEY and CDR2 SVGAGI. The CDR3 has 14 residues. CDR3 sequence: CASSYSGRVDEQYF. The CDR3 region has the DNA TGTGCCAGCAGTTACAGCGGGAGAGTTGACGAGCAGTACTTC.

Written as DNA, the CDR3 is TGTGCCAGCAGTGTTTGGCAGAACAATCAGCCCCAGCATTTT. The encoded protein is CASSVWQNNQPQHF. The chain employs TRBV6-1 and TRBJ1-5; unclear D gene. The CDR3 has 14 residues. CDR1 and CDR2 (germline): MNHNS, SASEGT. V was clipped by 4 bases and J by 3 bases, with 10 bases between them.

V usage is TRBV5-6 and J usage is TRBJ2-7; 9 bases fit TRBD1. In germline, CDR1 is SGHDT, CDR2 YYEEEE. J was trimmed by 4 bases and V by 2 bases; bases with no gene match: 1. This CDR3 has 13 amino acids. The CDR3, as DNA: TGTGCCAGCAGCTTTGGGACAGGGTACGAGCAGTACTTC. Translating it yields CASSFGTGYEQYF.

The chain is built from TRBV6-5 and TRBJ2-2; 9 bases map to TRBD1. V was pared by 4 bases and J by 5 bases, with 5 bases of the junction left unmatched. Germline V gene sequence: CDR1 MNHEY, CDR2 SVGAGI. The CDR3 is made up of 15 amino acids. CDR3 nucleotide sequence: TGTGCCAGCAGTTCGGACAGGGGTTTTACCGGGGAGCTGTTTTTT. It translates to CASSSDRGFTGELFF.